This passage covers 26 T cell receptor beta chains from one sample sequenced in a study of blood T cell repertoires in COVID-19. Method: immunoSEQ multiplex PCR; TCRdb's copy keeps in-frame clones and lacks some. Counted here are some 130,000 clones, approximately 88% occurring once; the ten biggest clones make up 9.5% to 15%. The source material was peripheral blood. The source of these receptors is a woman aged 25 to 39 who had recovered from COVID-19.

Here the CDR3 reads CASSAFERAGNEQFF. DNA for the CDR3: TGTGCCAGTAGTGCTTTCGAGCGAGCGGGAAATGAGCAGTTCTTC. V is TRBV19 and J is TRBJ2-1; 7 bases agree with TRBD2. From germline, CDR1 is LNHDA and CDR2 SQIVND (reference sequence). Unmatched junction bases numbered 11, after V lost 5 bases and J lost 7 bases. The CDR3 spans 15 residues. Drawing the rest from reference TRBV19 and TRBJ2-1, the complete variable domain is DGGITQSPKYLFRKEGQNVTLSCEQNLNHDAMYWYRQDPGQGLRLIYYSQIVNDFQKGDIAEGYSVSREKKESFPLTVTSAQKNPTAFYLCASSAFERAGNEQFFGPGTRLTVL.

The V call is TRBV5-1, the J call TRBJ1-4; D uncertain. Germline V lookup: CDR1 SGHRS, CDR2 YFSETQ. Trimming pared 1 base from V and 0 bases from J, leaving 7 bases between. The CDR3 runs 15 residues. Here the CDR3 DNA reads TGCGCCAGCAGCTTGTTCGGTGCAACTAATGAAAAACTGTTTTTT. It translates to CASSLFGATNEKLFF.

The V and J genes are TRBV11-2 and TRBJ1-1; 7 bases map to TRBD1. J gave up 5 bases and V 4 bases, and 7 bases lay outside the gene matches. The CDR3 is 14 amino acids. Germline assignment: CDR1 SGHAT and CDR2 FQNNGV. The CDR3 DNA reads TGTGCCAGCAGCTCGACAGGGAAGGGGACTGAAGCTTTCTTT. Translation gives CASSSTGKGTEAFF.

V usage is TRBV5-4 and J usage is TRBJ2-1, with D tentatively TRBD2 (5 bases). This CDR3 comprises 14 residues. Trimming left V 4 bases short and J 7 bases short, with 15 bases between. Germline V gene data show CDR1 as SGHNT and CDR2 as YYREEE (reference sequence). The CDR3 sequence: CASSQNTPGNEQFF. CDR3 in DNA: TGTGCCAGCAGCCAAAATACCCCGGGAAATGAGCAGTTCTTC.

There are a few counts of this clone. The rearrangement uses TRBV15 and TRBJ2-1, with D possibly being TRBD1 (6 bases). The V and J ends lost 0 bases and 9 bases respectively, with 15 bases between them. Looked up from germline, CDR1 is LNHNV and CDR2 is YYDKDF (reference sequence). CDR3 length: 15 residues. CDR3 DNA: TGTGCCACCAGCAGAGAGGGCAGGGGTTTCGGTGAGCAGTTCTTC. Its translation: CATSREGRGFGEQFF.

The chain is built from TRBV4-2 and TRBJ1-5, with a weak D call TRBD1 (6 bases). This CDR3 has 16 residues. The V end was cut by 0 bases, the J end by 7 bases, with 16 bases between. The germline V gene has CDR1 LGHNA and CDR2 YNFKEQ. In DNA form, the CDR3 reads TGTGCCAGCAGCCAAGAAAGGGTGGGGGCCTGGCAGCCCCAGCATTTT. Translating it yields CASSQERVGAWQPQHF.

The genes are TRBV11-2 and TRBJ2-3, with TRBD1 identical over 9 bases. Germline values: CDR1 SGHAT, CDR2 FQNNGV. V was clipped by 3 bases and J by 3 bases; unmatched bases: 1. The CDR3 contains 14 residues. CDR3 DNA: TGTGCCAGCAGCTTCGGGACAGGGACAGATACGCAGTATTTT. Amino acids: CASSFGTGTDTQYF.

The chain is built from TRBV4-1 and TRBJ2-1; the match to TRBD1 covers 10 bases. The germline CDR1 and CDR2 sequences are MGHRA and YSYEKL. The CDR3 consists of 16 residues. V shed 1 base, J shed 4 bases, and the junction held 4 bases outside the gene matches. The chain's CDR3 is CASSQATGGAYNEQFF. CDR3 nucleotides: TGCGCCAGCAGCCAAGCGACAGGGGGCGCGTACAATGAGCAGTTCTTC.

The chain couples TRBV9 to TRBJ2-3; tentatively, D is TRBD2 (6 bases). Germline CDR1 reads SGDLS; CDR2 reads YYNGEE. V lost 2 bases and J lost 5, with 12 bases in between. The length of the CDR3 is 14 residues. CDR3 region: CASSVGGTLDTQYF. CDR3 in DNA: TGTGCCAGCAGCGTTGGCGGGACTTTAGATACGCAGTATTTT.

The chain employs TRBV4-1 and TRBJ2-7; D may be TRBD1 (5 bases). Germline CDR1 reads MGHRA; CDR2 reads YSYEKL. V was trimmed by 0 bases and J by 2 bases, leaving 11 bases between them. This CDR3 region has 15 residues. CDR3: CASSQDRKGPYEQYF. The DNA of the CDR3 is TGCGCCAGCAGCCAAGATCGAAAGGGGCCCTACGAGCAGTACTTC.

The chain combines TRBV5-1 with TRBJ2-7; 9 bases are a match to TRBD2. V trimming: 4 bases; J trimming: 0 bases; junction bases outside the gene matches: 8. The germline CDR1 and CDR2 sequences are SGHRS and YFSETQ. The CDR3 length is 16 residues. As DNA, the CDR3 is TGCGCCAGCAGCGGGAGTAGCGGGGGCGCCTCCTACGAGCAGTACTTC. Its protein is CASSGSSGGASYEQYF.

The sample holds many counts of this clone. CDR3 sequence: CASSSTGTRGDTQYF. CDR3 coding DNA: TGTGCCAGCAGCAGTACCGGGACAAGGGGGGATACGCAGTATTTT. The genes are TRBV7-9 and TRBJ2-3, with D possibly TRBD1 on 6 matching bases. Germline V gives CDR1 SEHNR, CDR2 FQNEAQ (reference sequence). Trimming removed 5 bases at V and 6 bases at J, with 18 bases between. The CDR3 covers 15 residues.

The chain links TRBV18 to TRBJ2-5, with a possible D match to TRBD2 (6 bases). This CDR3 contains 19 residues. The germline V and J ends were trimmed by 3 bases and 4 bases, with 27 bases remaining between them. In germline, CDR1 is KGHSH, CDR2 LQKENI. The CDR3: CASSPGSGQTRTRRETQYF. CDR3 bases: TGTGCCAGCTCACCCGGCAGCGGTCAGACTAGGACAAGGAGAGAGACCCAGTACTTC.

V gene TRBV27 combines with J gene TRBJ2-3; TRBD2 agrees at 11 bases. Germline loops: CDR1 MNHEY, CDR2 SMNVEV (reference sequence). V trimming: 2 bases; J trimming: 4 bases; junction bases outside the gene matches: 5. The CDR3 has 16 amino acids. CDR3 in amino acids: CASSLVAGGRADTQYF. CDR3 bases: TGTGCCAGCAGTTTAGTAGCGGGGGGGCGCGCAGATACGCAGTATTTT.

The chain recombines TRBV4-1 with TRBJ2-5; possibly TRBD1 for D (5 bases). Looked up from germline, CDR1 is MGHRA and CDR2 is YSYEKL. CDR3 length: 15 residues. V shed 0 bases and J shed 2 bases, with 10 bases lying between them. The CDR3 DNA sequence: TGCGCCAGCAGCCAAGAAACAGGACGGCAAGAGACCCAGTACTTC. It is translated as CASSQETGRQETQYF.

The rearrangement joins TRBV18 to TRBJ2-3; 8 nucleotides agree with TRBD2. Germline V gene lookup returns CDR1 KGHSH and CDR2 LQKENI. The trim removed 3 bases at V and 1 base at J, leaving 9 bases unmatched. CDR3 length equals 17 residues. CDR3 region: CASSPLNSGTGTDTQYF. CDR3 sequence (DNA): TGTGCCAGCTCACCTCTCAATAGCGGGACTGGCACAGATACGCAGTATTTT.

The gene calls are TRBV4-1 and TRBJ2-7, with TRBD1 matching 10 bases. The V segment lost 1 base and the J segment 6 bases; nucleotides outside the gene matches: 9. CDR1 is MGHRA, CDR2 YSYEKL, per germline. This CDR3 contains 16 residues. The CDR3: CASSQGPGTGAGEQYF. CDR3 nucleotides: TGCGCCAGCAGCCAAGGGCCCGGGACAGGGGCGGGCGAGCAGTACTTC.

As concerns this clone: An end of the junction differs from the germline gene, which may be a read error. The chain joins TRBV7-9 to TRBJ2-1; 8 bases agree with TRBD2. The CDR3 totals 13 residues. The germline V gene has CDR1 SEHNR and CDR2 FQNEAQ (reference sequence). Here the CDR3 DNA reads TGTGCCTCAGCGGGAGATGGTTACAGTGAGCAGTTCTTC. It is translated as CASAGDGYSEQFF.

This sequence joins TRBV7-9 and TRBJ2-6; no definite D call. The germline gives CDR1 SEHNR, CDR2 FQNEAQ (reference sequence). Trimming shortened V by 5 bases and J by 1 base, and 9 bases separated the two germline ends. The CDR3 runs 15 residues. This CDR3 is CASSHNPSGANVLTF. CDR3 in DNA: TGTGCCAGCAGCCACAACCCGTCTGGGGCCAACGTCCTGACTTTC.

The rearrangement joins TRBV6-5 to TRBJ2-7, with 7 bases identical to TRBD1. CDR3 length: 14 residues. The V gene's germline CDR1 is MNHEY and CDR2 SVGAGI. Unmatched junction bases numbered 5, after V lost 4 bases and J lost 2 bases. The chain's CDR3 is CASSSNTGAYEQYF. As DNA, the CDR3 is TGTGCCAGCAGTTCCAACACAGGGGCCTACGAGCAGTACTTC.

The chain links TRBV12-3 or TRBV12-4 to TRBJ2-3, with TRBD2 matching over 7 bases. CDR3 size: 13 residues. This chain's CDR3 is CAAGLGHTDTQYF. For the CDR3, the DNA is TGTGCAGCGGGACTCGGACACACAGATACGCAGTATTTT.

V gene TRBV19 combines with J gene TRBJ2-2, with 9 bases that match TRBD1. The CDR3 is 17 residues long. V was clipped by 4 bases and J by 1 base; unmatched bases: 7. The germline V gene encodes CDR1 LNHDA and CDR2 SQIVND (reference sequence). This CDR3 reads CASSRGGQGKNTGELFF. CDR3 sequence (DNA): TGTGCCAGTAGTAGGGGGGGACAGGGAAAGAACACCGGGGAGCTGTTTTTT.

The chain carries TRBV29-1 and TRBJ2-3; TRBD2 might be the D (5 bases). This CDR3 comprises 12 residues. The germline gives CDR1 SQVTM, CDR2 ANQGSEA. The V gene lost 6 bases and the J gene lost 4 bases, with 11 bases spanning the gap. CDR3 sequence: CSVQLGADTQYF. CDR3 nucleotides: TGCAGCGTACAGCTGGGAGCAGATACGCAGTATTTT.

The genes are TRBV18 and TRBJ2-1, with TRBD2 matching over 12 bases. CDR1 KGHSH and CDR2 LQKENI come from the germline V gene. The CDR3 length is 16 residues. V lost 2 bases, J lost 7 bases, and 6 bases stayed unmatched. The chain's CDR3 is CASSPNTSGRRNEQFF. The CDR3 nucleotides read TGTGCCAGCTCACCAAACACTAGCGGGAGGCGAAATGAGCAGTTCTTC.

The rearrangement uses TRBV9 and TRBJ1-5, with 7 bases identical to TRBD1. Germline V gives CDR1 SGDLS, CDR2 YYNGEE. The CDR3 loop spans 15 amino acids. V lost 3 bases and J lost 0; bases outside the gene matches: 3. DNA for the CDR3: TGTGCCAGCAGCGCCTCAGGGGGTAGCAATCAGCCCCAGCATTTT. Translated, it gives CASSASGGSNQPQHF.

This clone was observed a few times. J is TRBJ1-2 and V is TRBV4-1, with 7 bases aligning to TRBD1. This CDR3 is 14 amino acids long. Germline V gene lookup returns CDR1 MGHRA and CDR2 YSYEKL. The junction had 5 bases not matched to a gene; V was cut back by 4 bases and J by 3 bases. CDR3 in amino acids: CASSPRTGDYGYTF. For the CDR3, the DNA is TGCGCCAGCAGCCCCCGGACAGGCGACTATGGCTACACCTTC.